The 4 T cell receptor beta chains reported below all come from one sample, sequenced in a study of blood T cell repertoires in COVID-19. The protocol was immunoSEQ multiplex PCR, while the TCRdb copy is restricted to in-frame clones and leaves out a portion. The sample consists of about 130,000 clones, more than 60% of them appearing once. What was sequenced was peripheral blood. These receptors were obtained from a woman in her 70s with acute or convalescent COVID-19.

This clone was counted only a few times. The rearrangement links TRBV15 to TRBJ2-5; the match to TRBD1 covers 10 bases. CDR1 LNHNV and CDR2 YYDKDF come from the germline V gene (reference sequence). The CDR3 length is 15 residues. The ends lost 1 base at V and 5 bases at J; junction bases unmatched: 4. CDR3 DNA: TGTGCCACCAGCAGAGGAAGGACAGGGGGGGAGACCCAGTACTTC. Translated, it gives CATSRGRTGGETQYF.

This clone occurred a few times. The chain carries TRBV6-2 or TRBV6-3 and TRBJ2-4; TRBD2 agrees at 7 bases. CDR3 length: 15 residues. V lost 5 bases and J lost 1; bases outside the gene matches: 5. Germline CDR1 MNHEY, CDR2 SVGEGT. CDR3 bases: TGTGCCAGCAGTCCGACTAGCTTGGCCAAAAACATTCAGTACTTC. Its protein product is CASSPTSLAKNIQYF.

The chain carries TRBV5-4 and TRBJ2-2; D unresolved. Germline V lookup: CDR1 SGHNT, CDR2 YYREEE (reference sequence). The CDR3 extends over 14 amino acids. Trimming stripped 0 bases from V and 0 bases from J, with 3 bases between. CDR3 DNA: TGTGCCAGCAGCTTGGAGCCGAACACCGGGGAGCTGTTTTTT. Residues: CASSLEPNTGELFF. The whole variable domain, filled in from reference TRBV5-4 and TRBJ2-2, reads ETGVTQSPTHLIKTRGQQVTLRCSSQSGHNTVSWYQQALGQGPQFIFQYYREEENGRGNFPPRFSGLQFPNYSSELNVNALELDDSALYLCASSLEPNTGELFFGEGSRLTVL.

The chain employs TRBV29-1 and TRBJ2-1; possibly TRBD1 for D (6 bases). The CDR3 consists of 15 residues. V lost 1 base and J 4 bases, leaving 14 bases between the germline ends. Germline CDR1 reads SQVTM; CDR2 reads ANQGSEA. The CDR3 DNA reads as TGCAGCGTTGAAGGTTCTCAGGGGCCTTACAATGAGCAGTTCTTC. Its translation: CSVEGSQGPYNEQFF.